Listed below are T cell receptor beta chains from one sample, sequenced in a study of T cell changes during pregnancy in multiple sclerosis. Data came from immunoSEQ multiplex PCR; TCRdb stores just in-frame clones and leaves some out. Of some 40,000 clones listed, roughly 84% are singletons. The sequences come from CD8+ T cells from peripheral blood mononuclear cells, collected in the first trimester of pregnancy. The receptors were gathered from a female donor with multiple sclerosis, enrolled in a pregnancy study. Each CDR3 is given with its conserved first and last residue. The D gene is left open where the match is weak. The size of a clone is reported for some rows only, either as once, few or many, or as a class for expanded clones.

>NA|TRBJ2-2|TRBV9|NA
CASSPRGGELFF
TGTGCCAGCAGCCCTCGAGGGGGGGAGCTGTTTTTT
>TRBD1|TRBJ1-1|TRBV19|NA
CASWGQEARAFF
TGTGCCAGTTGGGGACAGGAGGCTAGAGCTTTCTTT
>NA|TRBJ1-5|TRBV7-2|NA
CASSLGRQAGQPQHF
TGTGCCAGCAGCTTAGGGCGACAGGCGGGTCAGCCCCAGCATTTT
>NA|TRBJ2-2|TRBV27|NA
CASSRTGELFF
TGTGCCAGCAGCCGCACCGGGGAGCTGTTTTTT
>TRBD2|TRBJ2-7|TRBV9|once
CASSVGGGGAYEQYF
TGTGCCAGCAGCGTAGGAGGCGGGGGGGCCTACGAGCAGTACTTC
>NA|TRBJ2-6|TRBV4-3|NA
CASSRYHPPLSGANVLTF
TGCGCCAGCAGCCGCTACCACCCCCCTCTCTCTGGGGCCAACGTCCTGACTTTC
>TRBD2|TRBJ2-5|TRBV10-2|NA
CASSESRGGQETQYF
TGCGCCAGCAGTGAGTCTCGGGGGGGTCAAGAGACCCAGTACTTC
>NA|TRBJ2-7|TRBV7-9|NA
CASSLVPESYEQYF
TGTGCCAGCAGCTTAGTTCCAGAATCCTACGAGCAGTACTTC
>NA|TRBJ2-1|TRBV20-1|NA
CSASESFF
TGCAGTGCCAGCGAATCGTTCTTC
>NA|TRBJ1-1|TRBV28|NA
CASSFRGRKDTEAFF
TGTGCCAGCAGTTTCCGGGGGAGGAAAGACACTGAAGCTTTCTTT
>NA|TRBJ1-1|TRBV11-1|many
CASSLSGITEAFF
TGTGCCAGCAGCTTATCAGGGATCACTGAAGCTTTCTTT
>NA|TRBJ1-5|TRBV19|NA
CASSIGQFSNQPQHF
TGTGCCAGTAGTATAGGGCAGTTTAGCAATCAGCCCCAGCATTTT
>NA|TRBJ1-1|TRBV7-9|NA
CASSLEPTEAFF
TGTGCCAGCAGCCTAGAGCCCACTGAAGCTTTCTTT
>TRBD2|TRBJ2-2|TRBV7-3|NA
CASSLTQGLAGDTGELFF
TGTGCCAGCAGCTTAACCCAAGGACTAGCGGGAGACACCGGGGAGCTGTTTTTT
>TRBD1|TRBJ1-2|TRBV27|NA
CASSFGDVQGVYYGYTF
TGTGCCAGCAGTTTTGGGGACGTACAGGGGGTGTACTATGGCTACACCTTC
>TRBD1|TRBJ1-5|TRBV30|NA
CAWSVQGAYSNQPQHF
TGTGCCTGGAGTGTACAGGGGGCGTATAGCAATCAGCCCCAGCATTTT
>NA|TRBJ1-2|TRBV6-6|NA
CASSVGPGAYGYTF
TGTGCCAGCAGTGTAGGGCCAGGGGCATATGGCTACACCTTC
>NA|TRBJ1-3|TRBV9|NA
CASSVASGSGNTIYF
TGTGCCAGCAGCGTAGCTTCCGGCTCTGGAAACACCATATATTTT
>NA|TRBJ2-7|TRBV27|once
CASSLGQTYEQYF
TGTGCCAGCAGTTTAGGGCAGACCTACGAGCAGTACTTC
>NA|TRBJ1-6|TRBV27|NA
CASAPGYSPLHF
TGTGCCAGCGCCCCGGGATATTCACCCCTCCACTTT
>NA|TRBJ2-1|TRBV5-5|NA
CASSSSSAGYNEQFF
TGTGCCAGCAGCTCGTCGAGTGCGGGGTACAATGAGCAGTTCTTC
>TRBD1|TRBJ1-5|TRBV27|NA
CASSLSIRGLDQPQHF
TGTGCCAGCAGTTTATCGATCAGGGGGCTCGATCAGCCCCAGCATTTT
>TRBD1|TRBJ1-5|TRBV11-2|NA
CASSLDSRGQQPQHF
TGTGCCAGCAGCTTAGATAGCAGGGGGCAACAGCCCCAGCATTTT
>NA|TRBJ2-5|TRBV14|NA
CASSPYIRETQYF
TGTGCCAGCAGCCCTTATATCCGGGAGACCCAGTACTTC
>NA|TRBJ2-3|TRBV29-1|NA
CSARGGRDDTQYF
TGCAGCGCAAGGGGGGGGCGGGACGATACGCAGTATTTT
>NA|TRBJ2-7|TRBV9|NA
CASSVEGASYEQYF
TGTGCCAGCAGCGTAGAAGGGGCCAGCTACGAGCAGTACTTC
>TRBD2|TRBJ2-1|TRBV4-1|NA
CASSQDLGRGDRNEQFF
TGCGCCAGCAGCCAAGATCTAGGGCGGGGGGATAGGAATGAGCAGTTCTTC
>TRBD1|TRBJ1-1|TRBV15|NA
CATSRTGGSWEAFF
TGTGCCACCAGCAGGACAGGGGGGAGTTGGGAAGCTTTCTTT
>NA|TRBJ2-1|TRBV9|NA
CASSVFGDNPRNEQFF
TGTGCCAGCAGCGTATTCGGGGACAACCCACGGAATGAGCAGTTCTTC
>TRBD2|TRBJ2-2|TRBV6-4|NA
CASSYSGGDTGELFF
TGTGCCAGCAGTTACAGCGGGGGGGACACCGGGGAGCTGTTTTTT
>NA|TRBJ1-1|TRBV6-6|NA
CASRTGWISEAFF
TGTGCCAGCAGGACAGGATGGATTTCGGAAGCTTTCTTT
>TRBD2|TRBJ2-7|TRBV5-6|NA
CASSLGGRGSYEQYF
TGTGCCAGCAGCTTGGGAGGGAGGGGATCCTACGAGCAGTACTTC
>NA|TRBJ2-5|TRBV13|NA
CASSLGGGGQETQYF
TGTGCCAGCAGCTTAGGAGGGGGTGGGCAAGAGACCCAGTACTTC
>TRBD1|TRBJ2-1|TRBV4-3|NA
CASSLEGGVDEQFF
TGCGCCAGCAGCCTAGAAGGGGGCGTGGATGAGCAGTTCTTC
>NA|TRBJ2-2|TRBV5-4|NA
CASSAGPSNTGELFF
TGTGCCAGCAGCGCAGGGCCTTCGAACACCGGGGAGCTGTTTTTT
>NA|TRBJ2-4|TRBV27|NA
CASSLDSKNIQYF
TGTGCCAGCAGTTTGGACAGTAAAAACATTCAGTACTTC
>NA|TRBJ1-2|TRBV11-2|NA
CASSLAPANYGYTF
TGTGCCAGCAGCTTAGCCCCAGCTAACTATGGCTACACCTTC
>NA|TRBJ1-2|TRBV5-3|NA
CARSPEKFQGIPHTNYGYTF
TGTGCCAGAAGCCCCGAAAAATTCCAGGGGATCCCGCATACTAACTATGGCTACACCTTC
>TRBD2|TRBJ2-5|TRBV6-1|NA
CASSELGLAENQETQYF
TGTGCCAGCAGCGAACTCGGACTAGCGGAAAACCAAGAGACCCAGTACTTC
>TRBD1|TRBJ2-7|TRBV7-9|once
CASSHSDRAVYEQYF
TGTGCCAGCAGCCACTCCGACAGGGCCGTATACGAGCAGTACTTC
>TRBD1|TRBJ1-1|TRBV5-6|NA
CASSLAPQGSAFF
TGTGCCAGCAGCTTGGCACCACAGGGGAGCGCTTTCTTT
>TRBD2|TRBJ2-2|TRBV7-8|NA
CASSLAGEGLNTGELFF
TGTGCCAGCAGCTTAGCTGGGGAGGGTTTGAACACCGGGGAGCTGTTTTTT
>NA|TRBJ1-1|TRBV6-6|NA
CASSLSRGTEAFF
TGTGCCAGCAGTTTATCCAGGGGAACTGAAGCTTTCTTT
>NA|TRBJ2-1|TRBV19|NA
CASSISAGSSYNEQFF
TGTGCCAGTAGTATATCTGCGGGGAGCTCCTACAATGAGCAGTTCTTC
>NA|TRBJ2-2|TRBV19|NA
CATLAVLILFF
TGTGCCACCTTGGCGGTCCTAATTCTGTTTTTT